This section outlines one T cell receptor beta chain sequence together with its context. This sample is drawn from a study of blood T cell repertoires in COVID-19. In the study overall: Acute and convalescent COVID-19 samples came from the United States, Italy and Spain.

Trimming removed 7 bases at V and 0 bases at J, with 16 bases between. Germline-derived CDR1 and CDR2 are LNHDA and SQIVND (reference sequence). The CDR3 sequence is 17 residues long. The repertoire was sequenced with immunoSEQ multiplex PCR; TCRdb's copy has only in-frame clones and lacks some. The table has about 62,000 clones, approximately 90% seen once. The V and J genes are TRBV19 and TRBJ2-6, with unresolved D. The sequence was obtained from a woman of 80 years or more with acute or convalescent COVID-19. The sample comprised peripheral blood. CDR3: CASNDHRPVSGANVLTF. The CDR3 nucleotides are TGTGCCAGTAACGATCACAGACCAGTCTCTGGGGCCAACGTCCTGACTTTC.